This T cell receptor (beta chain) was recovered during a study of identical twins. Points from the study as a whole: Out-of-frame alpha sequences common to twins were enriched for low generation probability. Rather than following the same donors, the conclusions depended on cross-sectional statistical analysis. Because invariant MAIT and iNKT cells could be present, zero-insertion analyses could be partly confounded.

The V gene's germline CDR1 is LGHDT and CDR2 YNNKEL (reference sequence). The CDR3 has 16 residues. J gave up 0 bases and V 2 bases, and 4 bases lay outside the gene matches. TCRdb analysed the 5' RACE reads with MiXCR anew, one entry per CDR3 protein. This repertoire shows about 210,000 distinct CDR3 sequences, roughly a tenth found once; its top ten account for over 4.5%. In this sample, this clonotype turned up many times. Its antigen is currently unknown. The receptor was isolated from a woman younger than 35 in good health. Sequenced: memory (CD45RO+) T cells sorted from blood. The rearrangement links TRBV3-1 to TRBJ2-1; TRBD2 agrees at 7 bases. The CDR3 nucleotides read TGTGCCAGCAGCCAACCCAGCGGGGCCTCCTACAATGAGCAGTTCTTC. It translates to CASSQPSGASYNEQFF.